The 17 T cell receptor beta chains given below trace back to one sample, sequenced in a study of T-cell memory formation after mild COVID-19. Each CDR3 protein gets one entry after TCRdb re-called the 5' RACE reads with MiXCR. The sample holds roughly 100,000 distinct CDR3 sequences; around 11% are singletons and the top ten take around 26%. Sequencing was done on a sample of PBMCs or a T cell subset sorted from them (not recorded which). The receptors come from an adult woman who had mild COVID-19 (a few samples of this study predate the infection). Cell type and time point are not known.

This clonotype was detected only a few times. The J gene is TRBJ2-7, the V gene TRBV14; 9 bases fit TRBD2. J gave up 3 bases and V 2 bases, and 20 bases lay outside the gene matches. Germline CDR1 reads SGHDN; CDR2 reads FVKESK. This CDR3 contains 20 residues. The CDR3 nucleotides read TGTGCCAGCAGCCAATACAGCTACCTCGGTAGCGGGAGTATTAACTACGAGCAGTACTTC. Protein: CASSQYSYLGSGSINYEQYF.

This clonotype was picked up many times. This chain uses TRBV6-5 with TRBJ2-1, with 10 bases matching TRBD2. Per germline, CDR1 MNHEY and CDR2 SVGAGI. The CDR3 totals 16 residues. V trimming: 0 bases; J trimming: 4 bases; junction bases outside the gene matches: 3. CDR3 region: CASSYSGTSEYNEQFF. The CDR3 DNA sequence: TGTGCCAGCAGTTACTCTGGGACTAGCGAGTACAATGAGCAGTTCTTC.

There are many counts of this clonotype. This sequence joins TRBV19 and TRBJ2-2; unclear D gene. CDR3 length: 11 amino acids. The V end was cut by 3 bases, the J end by 8 bases, with 4 bases between. Germline V CDR1 and CDR2: LNHDA, SQIVND (reference sequence). The CDR3 DNA follows: TGTGCCAGTAGTATGGGGGGGGAGCTGTTTTTT. This sequence encodes CASSMGGELFF.

This clonotype was seen repeatedly, ten times or more. The chain recombines TRBV12-3 or TRBV12-4 with TRBJ2-1; 7 bases are shared with TRBD2. There are 17 residues in the CDR3. Trimming cost V 5 bases and J 7 bases; bases outside gene matches: 17. The DNA of the CDR3 is TGTGCCAGCAGTCCGACTAGCCCGAGCTCCTACAATAATGAGCAGTTCTTC. Translated, it gives CASSPTSPSSYNNEQFF.

The sample holds a few counts of this clonotype. V and J are TRBV27 and TRBJ2-3; 9 positions agree with TRBD2. The CDR3 runs 15 residues. Germline trimming cut 5 bases from V and 2 bases from J; bases unmatched to any gene: 5. Germline V gene data show CDR1 as MNHEY and CDR2 as SMNVEV (reference sequence). Written as DNA, the CDR3 is TGTGCCAGCAGTCTGACTAGCGGAGACACAGATACGCAGTATTTT. Its protein is CASSLTSGDTDTQYF.

This clonotype came up a few times. V gene TRBV3-1 combines with J gene TRBJ2-5; 12 bases map to TRBD2. Germline V gene lookup returns CDR1 LGHDT and CDR2 YNNKEL (reference sequence). This CDR3 spans 16 amino acids. V lost 4 bases to trimming and J lost 2 bases; unmatched junction nucleotides: 5. The chain's CDR3 is CASSRRLAGEQETQYF. The CDR3 DNA sequence: TGTGCCAGCAGCCGAAGACTAGCGGGGGAACAAGAGACCCAGTACTTC.

This clonotype has more than one count but fewer than ten. The CDR3 spells CASSLDQRLADSYEQYF. CDR3 nucleotides: TGTGCCAGCAGCTTAGATCAGAGACTAGCGGATTCCTACGAGCAGTACTTC. The chain carries TRBV11-2 and TRBJ2-7, with 9 bases identical to TRBD2. Germline assignment: CDR1 SGHAT and CDR2 FQNNGV. This CDR3 comprises 17 residues. V was clipped by 0 bases and J by 1 base; unmatched bases: 7.

This clonotype was seen a few times. The gene calls are TRBV24-1 and TRBJ2-7, with TRBD2 identical over 7 bases. Germline V gene data show CDR1 as KGHDR and CDR2 as SFDVKD. V lost 12 bases and J lost 3; bases outside the gene matches: 10. The CDR3 covers 13 residues. CDR3 sequence: CAPMCGDYYEQYF. The CDR3 nucleotides read TGTGCCCCCATGTGCGGGGACTACTACGAGCAGTACTTC.

This chain uses TRBV14 with TRBJ2-1, with D perhaps matching TRBD1 or TRBD2 (5 bases each). With 6 bases removed from V and 5 bases from J, the gap between germline ends came to 20 bases. The CDR3 contains 16 residues. Per germline, CDR1 SGHDN and CDR2 FVKESK. CDR3 protein: CASSPIPGTLNNEQFF. The CDR3 nucleotides read TGTGCCAGCAGTCCAATCCCCGGGACCCTGAACAATGAGCAGTTCTTC.

The rearrangement links TRBV6-2 or TRBV6-3 to TRBJ2-7; the D call may be TRBD1 or TRBD2 (6 bases each). CDR3 length: 13 residues. Germline V gives CDR1 MNHEY, CDR2 SVGEGT. Trimming took 0 bases from V and 5 from J, leaving 8 bases between them. CDR3 DNA sequence: TGTGCCAGCAGTTACTCGAGGGGGGACGAGCAGTACTTC. Translating gives CASSYSRGDEQYF.

This clonotype was detected a few times. The chain carries TRBV7-9 and TRBJ2-7; D is perhaps TRBD1 (6 bases). Trimming shortened V by 5 bases and J by 3 bases, and 11 bases separated the two germline ends. The CDR3 is made up of 13 amino acids. Germline-derived CDR1 and CDR2 are SEHNR and FQNEAQ (reference sequence). CDR3 coding DNA: TGTGCCAGCAGCCCCCGAGGGGGCTACGAGCAGTACTTC. It translates to CASSPRGGYEQYF.

This clonotype appeared a few times. V usage is TRBV9 and J usage is TRBJ2-1; 10 bases agree with TRBD2. This CDR3 comprises 15 residues. Unmatched junction bases numbered 4, after V lost 1 base and J lost 6 bases. Germline CDR1 is SGDLS and CDR2 is YYNGEE. CDR3 in amino acids: CASSVSSGGGNEQFF. As DNA, the CDR3 is TGTGCCAGCAGCGTATCTAGCGGGGGAGGCAATGAGCAGTTCTTC.

This clonotype was observed a few times. DNA of the CDR3: TGTGCCAGCAGTAGCCAGGGTAATGAGCAGTTCTTC. Its translation is CASSSQGNEQFF. V and J are TRBV12-3 or TRBV12-4 and TRBJ2-1, with TRBD1 as a possible D gene (5 bases). This CDR3 is built from 12 residues. V shed 5 bases and J shed 7 bases, with 9 bases lying between them.

The V gene is TRBV29-1, the J gene TRBJ2-3; 11 bases are a match to TRBD1. The germline V gene has CDR1 SQVTM and CDR2 ANQGSEA. This CDR3 has 16 residues. V shed 0 bases, J shed 7 bases, and the junction held 9 bases outside the gene matches. The CDR3, as DNA: TGCAGCGTTGAAGATCAACCAGGACAGGGGGCATATACGCAGTATTTT. The encoded protein is CSVEDQPGQGAYTQYF.

This clonotype was recorded a few times. The chain combines TRBV12-3 or TRBV12-4 with TRBJ2-6, with D possibly being TRBD2 (5 bases). There are 16 residues in the CDR3. The ends were cut back, 5 bases at V and 4 bases at J, with 15 bases in the middle. The CDR3 loop reads CASSLALREGANVLTF. The DNA for the CDR3 is TGTGCCAGCAGTCTCGCCCTAAGGGAGGGGGCCAACGTCCTGACTTTC.

This clonotype turned up a few times. The CDR3 coding sequence is TGTGCCAGCAGTTATCTGGACAGCACCTTTTCTGGAAACACCATATATTTT. Protein: CASSYLDSTFSGNTIYF. The chain couples TRBV28 to TRBJ1-3, with D tentatively TRBD1 (6 bases). Germline V gives CDR1 MDHEN, CDR2 SYDVKM. Trimming cost V 4 bases and J 1 base, with 17 bases left between them. The CDR3 is 17 residues long.

This clonotype was detected only a few times. The chain joins TRBV9 to TRBJ2-7, with 7 bases matching TRBD2. The CDR3 is 15 amino acids. Germline V CDR1 and CDR2: SGDLS, YYNGEE. The V and J ends lost 0 bases and 7 bases, in that order; junction bases with no gene match: 10. In DNA form, the CDR3 reads TGTGCCAGCAGCGTAGACAGCGGGACCGCTCAAGAGCAGTACTTC. Translated: CASSVDSGTAQEQYF.